The clone carrying this T cell receptor (beta chain) showed up many times. As yet, its antigen is unknown. This sample is part of a study of naive and memory T cell subsets. Notes on the study in general: Over 85% of naive TCR sequences appeared only once, unlike memory subsets. A few larger clonotypes appeared in naive repertoires, especially CD8, possibly memory cells re-expressing CD45RA.

Germline-derived CDR1 and CDR2 are SGHRS and YFSETQ. Trimming took 2 bases from V and 6 from J, leaving 9 bases between them. The CDR3 totals 12 residues. The beta constant-region primer was an equimolar mix of two oligonucleotides covering TRBC1 and TRBC2. Four rounds of PCR amplified the ligated cDNA using nested alpha and beta constant-region primers plus SP2. MiXCR was run by TCRdb on the UMI-ligation and nested PCR reads, yielding one entry per CDR3 protein. Among roughly 80,000 distinct CDR3 sequences listed, about 8.2% were seen once. The TCR was taken from a human donor in good health. The specimen sequenced was naive CD8+ T cells from blood. The chain links TRBV5-1 to TRBJ2-7, with D uncertain. CDR3 sequence reads: CASSFSNSEQYF. The CDR3 DNA follows: TGCGCCAGCAGCTTCTCAAACTCCGAGCAGTACTTC.